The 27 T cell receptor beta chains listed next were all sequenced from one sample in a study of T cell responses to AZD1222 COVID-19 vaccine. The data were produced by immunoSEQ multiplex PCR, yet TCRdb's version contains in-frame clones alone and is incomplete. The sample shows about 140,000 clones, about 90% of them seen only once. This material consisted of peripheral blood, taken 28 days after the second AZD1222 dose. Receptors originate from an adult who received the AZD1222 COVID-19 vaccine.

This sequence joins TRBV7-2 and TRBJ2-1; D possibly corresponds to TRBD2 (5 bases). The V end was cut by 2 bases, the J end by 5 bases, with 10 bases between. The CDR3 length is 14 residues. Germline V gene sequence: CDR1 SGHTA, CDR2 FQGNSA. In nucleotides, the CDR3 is TGTGCCAGCAGCTTAATGCGGGTTAACAATGAGCAGTTCTTC. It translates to CASSLMRVNNEQFF.

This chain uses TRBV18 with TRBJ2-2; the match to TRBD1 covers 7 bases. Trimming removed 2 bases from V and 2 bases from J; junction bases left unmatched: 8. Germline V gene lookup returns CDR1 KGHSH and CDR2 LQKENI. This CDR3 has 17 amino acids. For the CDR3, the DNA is TGTGCCAGCTCACCAAGGACAGGACCCTTTAACACCGGGGAGCTGTTTTTT. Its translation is CASSPRTGPFNTGELFF.

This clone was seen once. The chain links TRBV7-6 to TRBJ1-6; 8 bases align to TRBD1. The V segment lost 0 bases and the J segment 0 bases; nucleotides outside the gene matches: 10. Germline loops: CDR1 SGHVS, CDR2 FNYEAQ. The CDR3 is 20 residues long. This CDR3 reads CASSLAASGGQGSYNSPLHF. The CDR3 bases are TGTGCCAGCAGCTTAGCCGCTTCAGGGGGCCAAGGCTCCTATAATTCACCCCTCCACTTT.

The CDR3 nucleotides read TGTGCCAGCAGGGTGAAGGTTAGCCAGCCCCAGCATTTT. It codes for CASRVKVSQPQHF. The chain combines TRBV27 with TRBJ1-5; unclear D gene. V gave up 6 bases and J gave up 7 bases, with 13 bases separating them. The germline CDR1 and CDR2 sequences are MNHEY and SMNVEV (reference sequence). The CDR3 runs 13 residues.

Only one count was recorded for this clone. The CDR3 reads CAWSVYRGRTNEKLFF. In DNA, the CDR3 is TGTGCCTGGAGTGTATACAGGGGGCGAACTAATGAAAAACTGTTTTTT. This chain uses TRBV30 with TRBJ1-4, with TRBD1 matching 9 bases. Germline values: CDR1 GTSNPN, CDR2 SVGIG (reference sequence). V shed 0 bases, J shed 1 base, and the junction held 3 bases outside the gene matches. This CDR3 region has 16 residues.

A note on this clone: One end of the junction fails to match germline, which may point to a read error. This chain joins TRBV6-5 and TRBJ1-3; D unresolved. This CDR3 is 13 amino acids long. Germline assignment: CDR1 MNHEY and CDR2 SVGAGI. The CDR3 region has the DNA TGTGCCAGCAGTTACGGCCGTGGAAGCACCATATATTTT. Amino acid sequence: CASSYGRGSTIYF.

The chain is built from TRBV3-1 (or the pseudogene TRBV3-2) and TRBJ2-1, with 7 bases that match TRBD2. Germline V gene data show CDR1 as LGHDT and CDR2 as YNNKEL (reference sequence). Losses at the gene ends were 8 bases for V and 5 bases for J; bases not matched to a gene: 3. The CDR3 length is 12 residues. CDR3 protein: CASRTSHNEQFF. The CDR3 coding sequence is TGTGCCAGCCGGACTAGTCACAATGAGCAGTTCTTC.

The CDR3 bases are TGTGCCAGTAGCCTACAGGGGAGGAACAATGAGCAGTTCTTC. Translating gives CASSLQGRNNEQFF. V gene TRBV19 combines with J gene TRBJ2-1; D is perhaps TRBD1 (7 bases). V lost 6 bases, J lost 5 bases, and 14 bases lay in between. Germline V lookup: CDR1 LNHDA, CDR2 SQIVND (reference sequence). The CDR3 has 14 amino acids.

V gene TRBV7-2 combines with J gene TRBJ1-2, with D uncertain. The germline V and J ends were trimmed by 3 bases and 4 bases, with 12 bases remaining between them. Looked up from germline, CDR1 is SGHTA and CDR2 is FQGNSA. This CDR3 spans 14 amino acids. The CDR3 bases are TGTGCCAGCAGCTTTGCAACCTTTGGCTATGGCTACACCTTC. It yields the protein CASSFATFGYGYTF.

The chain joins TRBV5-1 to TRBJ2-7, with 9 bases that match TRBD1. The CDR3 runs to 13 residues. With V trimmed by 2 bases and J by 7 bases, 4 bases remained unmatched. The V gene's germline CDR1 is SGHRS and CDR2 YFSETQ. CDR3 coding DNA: TGCGCCAGCAGCTTTGGACAGGGGTCAGAGCAGTACTTC. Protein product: CASSFGQGSEQYF.

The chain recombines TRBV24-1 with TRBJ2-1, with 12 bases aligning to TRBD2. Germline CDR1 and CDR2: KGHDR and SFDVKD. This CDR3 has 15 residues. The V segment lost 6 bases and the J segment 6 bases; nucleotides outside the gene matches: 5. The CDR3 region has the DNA TGTGCCACCAGTCGCGGGACTAGCGGGCTCAATGAGCAGTTCTTC. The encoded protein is CATSRGTSGLNEQFF.

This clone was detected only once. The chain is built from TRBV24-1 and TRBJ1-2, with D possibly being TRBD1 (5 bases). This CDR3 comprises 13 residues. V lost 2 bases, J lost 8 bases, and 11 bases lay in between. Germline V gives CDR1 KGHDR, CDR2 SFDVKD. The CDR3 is CATSDSTDFGYTF. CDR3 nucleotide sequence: TGTGCCACCAGTGATTCGACAGATTTCGGCTACACCTTC.

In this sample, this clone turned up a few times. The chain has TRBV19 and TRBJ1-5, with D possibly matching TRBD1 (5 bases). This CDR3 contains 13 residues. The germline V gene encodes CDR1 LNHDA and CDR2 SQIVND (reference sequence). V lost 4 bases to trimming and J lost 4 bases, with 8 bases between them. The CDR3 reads CASSNEGNQPQHF. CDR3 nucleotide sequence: TGTGCCAGTAGTAACGAGGGGAATCAGCCCCAGCATTTT.

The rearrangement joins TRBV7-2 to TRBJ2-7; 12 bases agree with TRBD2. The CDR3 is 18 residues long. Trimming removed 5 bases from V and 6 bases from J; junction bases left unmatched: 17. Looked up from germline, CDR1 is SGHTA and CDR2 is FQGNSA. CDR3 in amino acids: CASSLHLLAGGNSVEQYF. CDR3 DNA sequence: TGTGCCAGCAGCCTTCATTTACTAGCGGGAGGAAACTCTGTCGAGCAGTACTTC. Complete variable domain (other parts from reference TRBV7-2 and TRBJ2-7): GAGVSQSPSNKVTEKGKDVELRCDPISGHTALYWYRQSLGQGLEFLIYFQGNSAPDKSGLPSDRFSAERTGGSVSTLTIQRTQQEDSAVYLCASSLHLLAGGNSVEQYFGPGTRLTVT.

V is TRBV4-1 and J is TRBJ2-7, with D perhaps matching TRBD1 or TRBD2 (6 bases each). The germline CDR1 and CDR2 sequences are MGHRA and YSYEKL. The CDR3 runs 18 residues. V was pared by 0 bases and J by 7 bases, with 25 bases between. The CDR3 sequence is CASSQDSGVVQGSREQYF. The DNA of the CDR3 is TGCGCCAGCAGCCAAGATAGCGGTGTGGTACAGGGTTCTCGGGAGCAGTACTTC.

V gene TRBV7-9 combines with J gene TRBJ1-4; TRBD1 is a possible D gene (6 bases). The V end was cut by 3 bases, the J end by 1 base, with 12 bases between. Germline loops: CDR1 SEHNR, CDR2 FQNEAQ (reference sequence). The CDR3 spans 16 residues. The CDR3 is CASSFGTPGTNEKLFF. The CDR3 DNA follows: TGTGCCAGCAGCTTCGGGACACCTGGAACTAATGAAAAACTGTTTTTT.

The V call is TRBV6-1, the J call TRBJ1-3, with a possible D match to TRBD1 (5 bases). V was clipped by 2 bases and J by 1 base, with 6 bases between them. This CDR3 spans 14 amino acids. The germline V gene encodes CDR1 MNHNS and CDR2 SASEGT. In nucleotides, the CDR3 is TGTGCCAGCAGTGAACCAGGGTCTGGAAACACCATATATTTT. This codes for CASSEPGSGNTIYF.

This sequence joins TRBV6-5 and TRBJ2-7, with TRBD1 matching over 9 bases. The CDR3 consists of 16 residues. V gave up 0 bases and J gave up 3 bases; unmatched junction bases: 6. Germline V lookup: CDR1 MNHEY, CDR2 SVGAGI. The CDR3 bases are TGTGCCAGCAGTTACTCCGGGACAGGGAATCTCTACGAGCAGTACTTC. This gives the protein CASSYSGTGNLYEQYF.

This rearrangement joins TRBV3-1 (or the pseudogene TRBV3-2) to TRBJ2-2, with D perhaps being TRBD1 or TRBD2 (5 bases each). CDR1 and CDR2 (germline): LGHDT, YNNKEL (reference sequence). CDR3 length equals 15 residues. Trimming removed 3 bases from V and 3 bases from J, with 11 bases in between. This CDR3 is CASSHGVGDTGELFF. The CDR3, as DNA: TGTGCCAGCAGCCATGGTGTGGGGGACACCGGGGAGCTGTTTTTT.

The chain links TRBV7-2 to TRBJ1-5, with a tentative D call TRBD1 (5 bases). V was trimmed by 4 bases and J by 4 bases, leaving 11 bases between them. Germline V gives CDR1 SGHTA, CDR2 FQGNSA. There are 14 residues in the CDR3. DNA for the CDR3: TGTGCCAGCAGCTCTGGGACCTTAAATCAGCCCCAGCATTTT. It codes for CASSSGTLNQPQHF.

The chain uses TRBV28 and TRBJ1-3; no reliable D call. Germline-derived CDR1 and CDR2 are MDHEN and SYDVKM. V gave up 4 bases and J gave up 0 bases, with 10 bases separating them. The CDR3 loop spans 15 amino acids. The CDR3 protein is CASSSWDYSGNTIYF. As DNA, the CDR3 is TGTGCCAGCAGTTCCTGGGATTACTCTGGAAACACCATATATTTT.

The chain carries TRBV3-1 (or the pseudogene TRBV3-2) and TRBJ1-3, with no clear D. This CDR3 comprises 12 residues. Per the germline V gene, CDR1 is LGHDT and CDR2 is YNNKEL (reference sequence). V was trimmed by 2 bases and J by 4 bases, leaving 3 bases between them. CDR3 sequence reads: CASSQKGNTIYF. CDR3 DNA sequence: TGTGCCAGCAGCCAAAAGGGAAACACCATATATTTT.

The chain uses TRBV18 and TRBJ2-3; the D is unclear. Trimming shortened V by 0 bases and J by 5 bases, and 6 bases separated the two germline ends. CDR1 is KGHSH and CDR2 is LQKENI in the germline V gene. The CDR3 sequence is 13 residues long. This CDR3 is CASSPPSRDTQYF. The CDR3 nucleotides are TGTGCCAGCTCACCACCGTCGCGAGATACGCAGTATTTT.

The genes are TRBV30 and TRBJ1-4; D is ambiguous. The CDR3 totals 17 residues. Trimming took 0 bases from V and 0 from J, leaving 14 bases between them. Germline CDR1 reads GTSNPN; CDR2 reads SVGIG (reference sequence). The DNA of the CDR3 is TGTGCCTGGAGTGTACGGACCAGTTACGCAACTAATGAAAAACTGTTTTTT. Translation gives CAWSVRTSYATNEKLFF.

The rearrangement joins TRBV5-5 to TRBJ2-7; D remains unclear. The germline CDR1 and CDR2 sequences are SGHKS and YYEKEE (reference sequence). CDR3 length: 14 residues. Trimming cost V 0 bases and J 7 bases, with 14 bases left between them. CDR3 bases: TGTGCCAGCAGCTTGGACCAGGTTTCTGGGGAGCAGTACTTC. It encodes CASSLDQVSGEQYF.

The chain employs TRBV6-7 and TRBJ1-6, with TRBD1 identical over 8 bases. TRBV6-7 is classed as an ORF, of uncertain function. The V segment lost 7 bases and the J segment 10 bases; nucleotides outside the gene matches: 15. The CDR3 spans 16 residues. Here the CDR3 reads CASTTHPTGVGSPLHF. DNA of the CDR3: TGTGCCAGCACCACCCACCCGACAGGGGTTGGGTCACCCCTCCACTTT.

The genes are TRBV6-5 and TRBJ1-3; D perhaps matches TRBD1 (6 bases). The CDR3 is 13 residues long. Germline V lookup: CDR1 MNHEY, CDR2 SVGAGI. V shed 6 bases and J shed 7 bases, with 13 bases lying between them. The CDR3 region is CASRLQGRNTIYF. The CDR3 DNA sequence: TGTGCCAGCAGGCTACAGGGAAGGAACACCATATATTTT.